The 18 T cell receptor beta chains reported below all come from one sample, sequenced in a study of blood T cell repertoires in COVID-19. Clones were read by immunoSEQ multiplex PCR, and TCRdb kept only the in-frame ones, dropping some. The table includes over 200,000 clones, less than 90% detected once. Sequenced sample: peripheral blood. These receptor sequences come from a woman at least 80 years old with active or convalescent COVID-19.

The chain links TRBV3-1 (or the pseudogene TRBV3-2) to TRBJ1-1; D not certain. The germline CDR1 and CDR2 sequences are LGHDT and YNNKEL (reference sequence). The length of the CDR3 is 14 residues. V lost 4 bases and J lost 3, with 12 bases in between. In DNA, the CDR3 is TGTGCCAGCAGCCTCAGGCCAGGCGACACTGAAGCTTTCTTT. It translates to CASSLRPGDTEAFF.

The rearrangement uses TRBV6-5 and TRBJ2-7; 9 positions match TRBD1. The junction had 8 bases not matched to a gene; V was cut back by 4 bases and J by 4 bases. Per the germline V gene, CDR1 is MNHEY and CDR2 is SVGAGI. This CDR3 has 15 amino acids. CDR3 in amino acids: CASSFGGTGIYEQYF. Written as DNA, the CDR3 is TGTGCCAGCAGTTTCGGGGGGACAGGGATATACGAGCAGTACTTC.

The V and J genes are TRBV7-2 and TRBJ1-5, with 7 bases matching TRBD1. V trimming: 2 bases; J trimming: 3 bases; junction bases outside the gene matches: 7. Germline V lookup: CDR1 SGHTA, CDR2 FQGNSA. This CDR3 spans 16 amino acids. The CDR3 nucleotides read TGTGCCAGCAGCTTAAGGGACAGCCGGAACAATCAGCCCCAGCATTTT. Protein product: CASSLRDSRNNQPQHF.

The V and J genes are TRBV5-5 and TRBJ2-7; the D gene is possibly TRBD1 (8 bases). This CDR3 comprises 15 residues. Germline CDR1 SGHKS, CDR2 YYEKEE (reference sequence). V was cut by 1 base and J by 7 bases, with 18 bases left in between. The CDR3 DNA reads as TGTGCCAGCAGCTTGAGCGGGACAGGATTAGGTGAGCAGTACTTC. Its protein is CASSLSGTGLGEQYF.

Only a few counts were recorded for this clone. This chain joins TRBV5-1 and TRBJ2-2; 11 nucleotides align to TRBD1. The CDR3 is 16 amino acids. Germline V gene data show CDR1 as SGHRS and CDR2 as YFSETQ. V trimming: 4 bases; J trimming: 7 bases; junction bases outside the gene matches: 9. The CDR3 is CASSSGTGGLDGELFF. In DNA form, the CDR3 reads TGCGCCAGCAGCAGCGGGACAGGGGGTTTGGACGGGGAGCTGTTTTTT.

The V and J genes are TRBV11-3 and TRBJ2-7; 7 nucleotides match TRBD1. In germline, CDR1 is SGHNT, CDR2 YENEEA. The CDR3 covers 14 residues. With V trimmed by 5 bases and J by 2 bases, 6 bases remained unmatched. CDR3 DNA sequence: TGTGCCAGCAGCCGGACAGGCGCCACCTACGAGCAGTACTTC. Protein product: CASSRTGATYEQYF.

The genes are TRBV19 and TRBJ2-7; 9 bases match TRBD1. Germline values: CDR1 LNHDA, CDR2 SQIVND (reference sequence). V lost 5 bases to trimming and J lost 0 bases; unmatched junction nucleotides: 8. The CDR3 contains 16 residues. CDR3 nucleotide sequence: TGTGCCAGTAGTGCCGGGACAGGGTTTCCCTCCTACGAGCAGTACTTC. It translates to CASSAGTGFPSYEQYF. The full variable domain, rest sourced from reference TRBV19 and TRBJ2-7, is DGGITQSPKYLFRKEGQNVTLSCEQNLNHDAMYWYRQDPGQGLRLIYYSQIVNDFQKGDIAEGYSVSREKKESFPLTVTSAQKNPTAFYLCASSAGTGFPSYEQYFGPGTRLTVT.

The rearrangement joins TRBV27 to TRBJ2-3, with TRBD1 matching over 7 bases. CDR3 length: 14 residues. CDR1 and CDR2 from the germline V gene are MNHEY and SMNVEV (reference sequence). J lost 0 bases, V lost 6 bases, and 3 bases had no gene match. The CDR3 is CASRTGLSTDTQYF. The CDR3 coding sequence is TGTGCCAGCAGGACAGGGTTGAGCACAGATACGCAGTATTTT.

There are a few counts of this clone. CDR3 sequence: CASSAGTGGSQPQHF. CDR3 sequence (DNA): TGTGCCAGTAGCGCCGGGACAGGGGGCTCTCAGCCCCAGCATTTT. This rearrangement joins TRBV19 to TRBJ1-5, with 12 bases lining up with TRBD1. Germline V gene lookup returns CDR1 LNHDA and CDR2 SQIVND (reference sequence). The CDR3 is made up of 15 amino acids. Losses at the gene ends were 6 bases for V and 6 bases for J; bases not matched to a gene: 6.

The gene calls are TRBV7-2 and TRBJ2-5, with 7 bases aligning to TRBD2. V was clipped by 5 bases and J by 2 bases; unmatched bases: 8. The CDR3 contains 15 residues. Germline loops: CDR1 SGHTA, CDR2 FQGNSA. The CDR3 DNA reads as TGTGCCAGCAGCCTCATACGGGGGGATCAAGAGACCCAGTACTTC. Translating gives CASSLIRGDQETQYF.

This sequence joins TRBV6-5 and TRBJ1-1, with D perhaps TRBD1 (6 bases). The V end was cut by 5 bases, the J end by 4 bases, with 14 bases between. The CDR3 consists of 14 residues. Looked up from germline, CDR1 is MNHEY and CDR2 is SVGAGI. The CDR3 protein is CASSPNRVGTEAFF. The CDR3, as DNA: TGTGCCAGCAGTCCAAACAGGGTTGGCACTGAAGCTTTCTTT.

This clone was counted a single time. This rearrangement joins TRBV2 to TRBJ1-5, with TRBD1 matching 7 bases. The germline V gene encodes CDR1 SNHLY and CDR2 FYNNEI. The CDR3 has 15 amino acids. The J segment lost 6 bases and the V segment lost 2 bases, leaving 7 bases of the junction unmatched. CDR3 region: CASSEIRQGGQPQHF. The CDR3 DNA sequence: TGTGCCAGCAGTGAAATTCGGCAGGGGGGTCAGCCCCAGCATTTT.

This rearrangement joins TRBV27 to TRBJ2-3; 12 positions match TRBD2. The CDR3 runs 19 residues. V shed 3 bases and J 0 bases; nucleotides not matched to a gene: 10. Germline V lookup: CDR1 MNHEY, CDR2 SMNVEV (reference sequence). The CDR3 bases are TGTGCCAGCAGTTTCACCACTAGCGGGAGGCGAACAAGCACAGATACGCAGTATTTT. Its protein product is CASSFTTSGRRTSTDTQYF.

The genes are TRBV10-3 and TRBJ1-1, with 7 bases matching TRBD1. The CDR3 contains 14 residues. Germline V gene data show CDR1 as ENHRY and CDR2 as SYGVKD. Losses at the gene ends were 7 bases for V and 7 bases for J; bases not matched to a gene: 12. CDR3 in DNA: TGTGCCATCACCCCCAGGGAAGGGGGCGATGAAGCTTTCTTT. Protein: CAITPREGGDEAFF.

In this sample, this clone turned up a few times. The CDR3 spells CASSRTVDSNQPQHF. The CDR3 DNA reads TGTGCCAGCTCACGGACAGTTGATAGCAATCAGCCCCAGCATTTT. The chain employs TRBV18 and TRBJ1-5; D is perhaps TRBD1 (6 bases). This CDR3 spans 15 amino acids. From germline, CDR1 is KGHSH and CDR2 LQKENI. Trimming removed 4 bases from V and 0 bases from J, with 10 bases in between. The full variable domain, rest sourced from reference TRBV18 and TRBJ1-5, is NAGVMQNPRHLVRRRGQEARLRCSPMKGHSHVYWYRQLPEEGLKFMVYLQKENIIDESGMPKERFSAEFPKEGPSILRIQQVVRGDSAAYFCASSRTVDSNQPQHFGDGTRLSIL.

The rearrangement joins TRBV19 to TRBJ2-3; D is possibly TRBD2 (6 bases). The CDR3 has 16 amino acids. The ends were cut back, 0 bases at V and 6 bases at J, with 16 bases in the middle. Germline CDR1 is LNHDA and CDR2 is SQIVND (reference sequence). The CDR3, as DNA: TGTGCCAGTAGTATAGAACGGCGGGGAGGTATGGATACGCAGTATTTT. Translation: CASSIERRGGMDTQYF.

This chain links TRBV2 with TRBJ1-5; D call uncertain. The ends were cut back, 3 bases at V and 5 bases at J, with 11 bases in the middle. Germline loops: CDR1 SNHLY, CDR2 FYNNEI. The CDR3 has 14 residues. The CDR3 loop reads CASSEEAVYQPQHF. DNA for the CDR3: TGTGCCAGCAGTGAGGAGGCAGTCTATCAGCCCCAGCATTTT.

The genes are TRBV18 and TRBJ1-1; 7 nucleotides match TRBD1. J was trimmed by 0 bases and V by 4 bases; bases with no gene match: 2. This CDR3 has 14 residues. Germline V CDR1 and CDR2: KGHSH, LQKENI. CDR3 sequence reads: CASSQQGMNTEAFF. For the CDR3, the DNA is TGTGCCAGCTCACAACAGGGGATGAACACTGAAGCTTTCTTT.